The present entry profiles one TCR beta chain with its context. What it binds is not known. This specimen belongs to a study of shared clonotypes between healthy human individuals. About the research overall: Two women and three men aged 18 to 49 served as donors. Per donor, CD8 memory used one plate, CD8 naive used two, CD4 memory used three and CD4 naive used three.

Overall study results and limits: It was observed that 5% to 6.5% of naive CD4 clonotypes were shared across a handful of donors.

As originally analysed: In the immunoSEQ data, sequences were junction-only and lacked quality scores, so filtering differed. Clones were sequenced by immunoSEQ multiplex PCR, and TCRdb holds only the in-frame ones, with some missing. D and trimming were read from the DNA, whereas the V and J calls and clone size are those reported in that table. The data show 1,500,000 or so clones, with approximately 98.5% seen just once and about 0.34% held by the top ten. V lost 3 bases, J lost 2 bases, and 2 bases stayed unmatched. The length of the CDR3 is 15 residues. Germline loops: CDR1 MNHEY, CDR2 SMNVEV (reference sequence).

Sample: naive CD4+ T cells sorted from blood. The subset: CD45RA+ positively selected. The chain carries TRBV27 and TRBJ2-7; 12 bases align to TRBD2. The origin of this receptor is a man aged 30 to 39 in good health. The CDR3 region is CASSLTSGGPYEQYF. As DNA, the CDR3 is TGTGCCAGCAGTTTGACTAGCGGGGGACCCTACGAGCAGTACTTC.